These T cell receptor beta chains were read from a single sample in a study of shared clonotypes between healthy human individuals. Measured with immunoSEQ multiplex PCR; TCRdb has only the in-frame clones, and not every one. This sample has under 1,900,000 clones, with just under 99% found just once. The sequencing input was naive CD4+ T cells sorted from blood. The source of these receptors is a man aged 30 to 45 in good health. Both conserved end residues are part of each CDR3. The D gene is left open where the match is weak. Only part of the rows carry a size: once, few, many, or a class if the clone is expanded.

cdr3_nt: TGTGCCAGCAGCCAACTGCGGAAGGAGCAGTTCTTC
cdr3_aa: CASSQLRKEQFF
j_call: TRBJ2-1
v_call: TRBV14
d_call: -
cdr3_length: 12
clone_size: -

cdr3_nt: TGTGCCAGCAGCGTAGGAGGGCTGGGAACTGAAGCTTTCTTT
cdr3_aa: CASSVGGLGTEAFF
j_call: TRBJ1-1
v_call: TRBV9
d_call: -
cdr3_length: 14
clone_size: -

cdr3_nt: TGTGCCAGCAGTGAATTCGGACAAGGGGCTGAAGCTTTCTTT
cdr3_aa: CASSEFGQGAEAFF
j_call: TRBJ1-1
v_call: TRBV25-1
d_call: -
cdr3_length: 14
clone_size: once

cdr3_nt: TGTGCCAGCAGCTTATCCGGGGGGTCCTACGAGCAGTACTTC
cdr3_aa: CASSLSGGSYEQYF
j_call: TRBJ2-7
v_call: TRBV7-2
d_call: TRBD2
cdr3_length: 14
clone_size: once

cdr3_nt: TGTGCCAGCTCGAAGGATCCGGGACTAGCGGACGAGCAGTACTTC
cdr3_aa: CASSKDPGLADEQYF
j_call: TRBJ2-7
v_call: TRBV18
d_call: TRBD2
cdr3_length: 15
clone_size: -

cdr3_nt: TGTGCCAGCAGTTTCGCAGGGGGCACGGGGGAGCTGTTTTTT
cdr3_aa: CASSFAGGTGELFF
j_call: TRBJ2-2
v_call: TRBV27
d_call: TRBD1
cdr3_length: 14
clone_size: -

cdr3_nt: TGCAGCGTGCAGGGTGTTAATACTGAAGCTTTCTTT
cdr3_aa: CSVQGVNTEAFF
j_call: TRBJ1-1
v_call: TRBV29-1
d_call: -
cdr3_length: 12
clone_size: -

cdr3_nt: TGCGCCAGCAGCCCGTCCGTGCAGCTCGCCACCGGGGAGCTGTTTTTT
cdr3_aa: CASSPSVQLATGELFF
j_call: TRBJ2-2
v_call: TRBV5-1
d_call: -
cdr3_length: 16
clone_size: -

cdr3_nt: TGTGCCAGCAGCCAAAGGTCTGGACTTATGCCCAACGAGCAGTACTTC
cdr3_aa: CASSQRSGLMPNEQYF
j_call: TRBJ2-7
v_call: TRBV14
d_call: -
cdr3_length: 16
clone_size: -

cdr3_nt: TGTGCCAGCAGCGTAGTGGCTAGCGGGAGTGAGACCCAGTACTTC
cdr3_aa: CASSVVASGSETQYF
j_call: TRBJ2-5
v_call: TRBV9
d_call: TRBD2
cdr3_length: 15
clone_size: -

cdr3_nt: TGTGCCAGCATTGGCCCGGCCTACGAGCAGTACTTC
cdr3_aa: CASIGPAYEQYF
j_call: TRBJ2-7
v_call: TRBV2
d_call: -
cdr3_length: 12
clone_size: -

cdr3_nt: TGTGCCAGCAGTGTCCTAGTGTTGAACACTGAAGCTTTCTTT
cdr3_aa: CASSVLVLNTEAFF
j_call: TRBJ1-1
v_call: TRBV6-1
d_call: -
cdr3_length: 14
clone_size: -

cdr3_nt: TGTGCCTGGGATGCCGGGGTGTTTCTCTTAAGCGGCTACACCTTC
cdr3_aa: CAWDAGVFLLSGYTF
j_call: TRBJ1-2
v_call: TRBV30
d_call: -
cdr3_length: 15
clone_size: -

cdr3_nt: TGTGCCAGCAGCTGGGGGACAGGGTTGTCAGATACGCAGTATTTT
cdr3_aa: CASSWGTGLSDTQYF
j_call: TRBJ2-3
v_call: TRBV5-8
d_call: TRBD1
cdr3_length: 15
clone_size: -

cdr3_nt: TGCGCCAGCAGCACCCGGGACAGGGGTCAAACTAATGAAAAACTGTTTTTT
cdr3_aa: CASSTRDRGQTNEKLFF
j_call: TRBJ1-4
v_call: TRBV5-1
d_call: TRBD1
cdr3_length: 17
clone_size: -

cdr3_nt: TGTGCCAGCAGCGGACTAGCGAAAGAGACCCAGTACTTC
cdr3_aa: CASSGLAKETQYF
j_call: TRBJ2-5
v_call: TRBV2
d_call: TRBD2
cdr3_length: 13
clone_size: -

cdr3_nt: TGTGCCAGCAGCCCTTCCTCAAGTCCTGAGCAGTTCTTC
cdr3_aa: CASSPSSSPEQFF
j_call: TRBJ2-1
v_call: TRBV9
d_call: -
cdr3_length: 13
clone_size: -

cdr3_nt: TGTGCCAGCAGCTTAGACCGGAGCAATGAGCAGTTCTTC
cdr3_aa: CASSLDRSNEQFF
j_call: TRBJ2-1
v_call: TRBV11-3
d_call: -
cdr3_length: 13
clone_size: -

cdr3_nt: TGCGCCAGCAGCTTAGGCAGGGGGCAAGATTTTAATGAAAAACTGTTTTTT
cdr3_aa: CASSLGRGQDFNEKLFF
j_call: TRBJ1-4
v_call: TRBV5-1
d_call: TRBD1
cdr3_length: 17
clone_size: -

cdr3_nt: TGCGCCAGCAGCTACCGGGACACTTTAAACACTGAAGCTTTCTTT
cdr3_aa: CASSYRDTLNTEAFF
j_call: TRBJ1-1
v_call: TRBV5-1
d_call: -
cdr3_length: 15
clone_size: -

cdr3_nt: TGTGCTAGCAGCCAACTAGCGGGAGGGCCAGAAGAGCAGTTCTTC
cdr3_aa: CASSQLAGGPEEQFF
j_call: TRBJ2-1
v_call: TRBV7-7
d_call: TRBD2
cdr3_length: 15
clone_size: -

cdr3_nt: TGTGCCAGCAGCTTGGATTTGAGTGGTGGCCCCGGGGAGCTGTTTTTT
cdr3_aa: CASSLDLSGGPGELFF
j_call: TRBJ2-2
v_call: TRBV5-6
d_call: -
cdr3_length: 16
clone_size: -

cdr3_nt: TGCGCCAGCAGCTTACGGCTACTGGGAGGCGGTGAAAAACTGTTTTTT
cdr3_aa: CASSLRLLGGGEKLFF
j_call: TRBJ1-4
v_call: TRBV5-1
d_call: -
cdr3_length: 16
clone_size: -

cdr3_nt: TGCGCCAGCAGAAGACAGGGGGCTTACACAGATACGCAGTATTTT
cdr3_aa: CASRRQGAYTDTQYF
j_call: TRBJ2-3
v_call: TRBV5-1
d_call: TRBD1
cdr3_length: 15
clone_size: -

cdr3_nt: TGTGCCAGTAGTATCGTTGGGAAAGAAAAACTGTTTTTT
cdr3_aa: CASSIVGKEKLFF
j_call: TRBJ1-4
v_call: TRBV19
d_call: -
cdr3_length: 13
clone_size: -

cdr3_nt: TGCGCCAGCACGGGGGGAGACACCTACAATGAGCAGTTCTTC
cdr3_aa: CASTGGDTYNEQFF
j_call: TRBJ2-1
v_call: TRBV5-1
d_call: TRBD2
cdr3_length: 14
clone_size: -

cdr3_nt: TGTGCCAGCAGTTTTTGGGTCGGCGGGAGGGCCAGTGAGCAGTTCTTC
cdr3_aa: CASSFWVGGRASEQFF
j_call: TRBJ2-1
v_call: TRBV27
d_call: TRBD2
cdr3_length: 16
clone_size: -

cdr3_nt: TGTGCCAGCAGTTTACGTCTAGCGGGAACCTCCTACGAGCAGTACTTC
cdr3_aa: CASSLRLAGTSYEQYF
j_call: TRBJ2-7
v_call: TRBV28
d_call: TRBD2
cdr3_length: 16
clone_size: -

cdr3_nt: TGTGCCAGCAGTGGACTAGCGGGAGCAGATACGCAGTATTTT
cdr3_aa: CASSGLAGADTQYF
j_call: TRBJ2-3
v_call: TRBV6-1
d_call: TRBD2
cdr3_length: 14
clone_size: -

cdr3_nt: TGTGCCAGCAGCTCAAAAGCGGGAACAGGAGAGACCCAGTACTTC
cdr3_aa: CASSSKAGTGETQYF
j_call: TRBJ2-5
v_call: TRBV11-3
d_call: TRBD2
cdr3_length: 15
clone_size: -

cdr3_nt: TGCGCCAGCGGAAGCTCTGGGGCCAACGTCCTGACTTTC
cdr3_aa: CASGSSGANVLTF
j_call: TRBJ2-6
v_call: TRBV10-1
d_call: -
cdr3_length: 13
clone_size: -

cdr3_nt: TGTGCCAGCAGCTTGGCAGGCCGGAGGACCGGGGAGCTGTTTTTT
cdr3_aa: CASSLAGRRTGELFF
j_call: TRBJ2-2
v_call: TRBV5-8
d_call: -
cdr3_length: 15
clone_size: -

cdr3_nt: TGCGCCAGCAGCTTCTTTAGCGCCCTCTCCTACAATGAGCAGTTCTTC
cdr3_aa: CASSFFSALSYNEQFF
j_call: TRBJ2-1
v_call: TRBV5-1
d_call: -
cdr3_length: 16
clone_size: -

cdr3_nt: TGTGCCAGCAGCGTAGGTCTTCAAGAGACCCAGTACTTC
cdr3_aa: CASSVGLQETQYF
j_call: TRBJ2-5
v_call: TRBV9
d_call: -
cdr3_length: 13
clone_size: -

cdr3_nt: TGTGCCAGCAGCTACCCATACGAGCAGTACTTC
cdr3_aa: CASSYPYEQYF
j_call: TRBJ2-7
v_call: TRBV5-8
d_call: -
cdr3_length: 11
clone_size: once

cdr3_nt: TGCGCCAGCAGCTTGGGAGGACTAGCGGGAAATATTGAGCAGTACTTC
cdr3_aa: CASSLGGLAGNIEQYF
j_call: TRBJ2-7
v_call: TRBV5-1
d_call: TRBD2
cdr3_length: 16
clone_size: -

cdr3_nt: TGCGCCAGCAGCTTGGAAAGGACGTACAGGGACAATGCCTACAATGAGCAGTTCTTC
cdr3_aa: CASSLERTYRDNAYNEQFF
j_call: TRBJ2-1
v_call: TRBV5-1
d_call: -
cdr3_length: 19
clone_size: -

cdr3_nt: TGCAGCGTCCGGGGACATACTAGGGGGAACCACGAGCAGTACTTC
cdr3_aa: CSVRGHTRGNHEQYF
j_call: TRBJ2-7
v_call: TRBV29-1
d_call: -
cdr3_length: 15
clone_size: -

cdr3_nt: TGTGCCAGCAGCCCCCTAGGACACTTCTCCTACGAGCAGTACTTC
cdr3_aa: CASSPLGHFSYEQYF
j_call: TRBJ2-7
v_call: TRBV7-2
d_call: -
cdr3_length: 15
clone_size: -

cdr3_nt: TGTGCCAGCAGCTTTTCGGGACTAGGCGATGAGCAGTTCTTC
cdr3_aa: CASSFSGLGDEQFF
j_call: TRBJ2-1
v_call: TRBV5-4
d_call: TRBD2
cdr3_length: 14
clone_size: -

cdr3_nt: TGTGCCAGCAGTTTACAGGGTACCGGGGAGCTGTTTTTT
cdr3_aa: CASSLQGTGELFF
j_call: TRBJ2-2
v_call: TRBV28
d_call: -
cdr3_length: 13
clone_size: -

cdr3_nt: TGTGCCAGTCGAGAGATTGGGTTTACAGAAGAAAAACTGTTTTTT
cdr3_aa: CASREIGFTEEKLFF
j_call: TRBJ1-4
v_call: TRBV27
d_call: -
cdr3_length: 15
clone_size: -

cdr3_nt: TGTGCCTCCCAGCCAGGACAGGGCGGCTACACCTTC
cdr3_aa: CASQPGQGGYTF
j_call: TRBJ1-2
v_call: TRBV30
d_call: TRBD1
cdr3_length: 12
clone_size: -

cdr3_nt: TGTGCCAGCAGCTTAGCGAGGCCAGGTCAAGAGACCCAGTACTTC
cdr3_aa: CASSLARPGQETQYF
j_call: TRBJ2-5
v_call: TRBV7-6
d_call: -
cdr3_length: 15
clone_size: -

cdr3_nt: TGCGCCAGCAGCAGAGACAGCAATGAAAAACTGTTTTTT
cdr3_aa: CASSRDSNEKLFF
j_call: TRBJ1-4
v_call: TRBV5-1
d_call: -
cdr3_length: 13
clone_size: -

cdr3_nt: TGCGCCAGCAGCTTGGCGATGCATACAGGGAACACTGAAGCTTTCTTT
cdr3_aa: CASSLAMHTGNTEAFF
j_call: TRBJ1-1
v_call: TRBV5-1
d_call: -
cdr3_length: 16
clone_size: -

cdr3_nt: TGTGCCAGCAGCTCAGGGACTAGCGGGGTAGTGTCTTGGAATGAGCAGTTCTTC
cdr3_aa: CASSSGTSGVVSWNEQFF
j_call: TRBJ2-1
v_call: TRBV7-8
d_call: TRBD2
cdr3_length: 18
clone_size: -

cdr3_nt: TGCGCCAGCAGCCAAAACGGACAGGGGGAGCCCCAAGAGACCCAGTACTTC
cdr3_aa: CASSQNGQGEPQETQYF
j_call: TRBJ2-5
v_call: TRBV4-1
d_call: TRBD1
cdr3_length: 17
clone_size: -

cdr3_nt: TGCGCCAGCAGCTTGGCAATAGCAACAACTTACCCCTACGAGCAGTACTTC
cdr3_aa: CASSLAIATTYPYEQYF
j_call: TRBJ2-7
v_call: TRBV5-1
d_call: -
cdr3_length: 17
clone_size: -

cdr3_nt: TGTGCCAGTAGTACGACTAGTGGGTTCCCCTACGAGCAGTACTTC
cdr3_aa: CASSTTSGFPYEQYF
j_call: TRBJ2-7
v_call: TRBV19
d_call: -
cdr3_length: 15
clone_size: -

cdr3_nt: TGTGCCAGCAGCAATCGACTAGGCCCCTACGAGCAGTACTTC
cdr3_aa: CASSNRLGPYEQYF
j_call: TRBJ2-7
v_call: TRBV13
d_call: -
cdr3_length: 14
clone_size: -

cdr3_nt: TGTGCCAGCAGCTTGCCAGAGTCCTACGAGCAGTACTTC
cdr3_aa: CASSLPESYEQYF
j_call: TRBJ2-7
v_call: TRBV7-9
d_call: -
cdr3_length: 13
clone_size: -